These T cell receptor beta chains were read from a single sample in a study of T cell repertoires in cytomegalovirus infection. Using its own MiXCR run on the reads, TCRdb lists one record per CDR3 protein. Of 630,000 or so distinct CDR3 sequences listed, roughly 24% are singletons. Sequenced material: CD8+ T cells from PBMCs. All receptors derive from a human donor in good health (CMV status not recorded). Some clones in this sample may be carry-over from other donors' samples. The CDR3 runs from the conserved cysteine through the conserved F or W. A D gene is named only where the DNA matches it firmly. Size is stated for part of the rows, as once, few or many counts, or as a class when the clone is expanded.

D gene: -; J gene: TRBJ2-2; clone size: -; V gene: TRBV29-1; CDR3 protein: CSVEDRSYTGELFF; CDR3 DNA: TGCAGCGTTGAAGATCGATCATACACCGGGGAGCTGTTTTTT
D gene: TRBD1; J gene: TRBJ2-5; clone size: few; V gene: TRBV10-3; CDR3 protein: CAISNPGTDQETQYF; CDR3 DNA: TGTGCCATCAGCAACCCCGGGACAGACCAAGAGACCCAGTACTTC
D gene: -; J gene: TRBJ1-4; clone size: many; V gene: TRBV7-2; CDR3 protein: CASSLRDAANEKLFF; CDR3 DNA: TGTGCCAGCAGCTTAAGAGATGCGGCTAATGAAAAACTGTTTTTT
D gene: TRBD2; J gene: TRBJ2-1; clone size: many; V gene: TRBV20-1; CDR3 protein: CSATTGGLGSYNEQFF; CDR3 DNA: TGCAGTGCTACCACCGGGGGACTAGGCTCCTACAATGAGCAGTTCTTC
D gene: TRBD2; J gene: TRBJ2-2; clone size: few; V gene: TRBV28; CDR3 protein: CASSRGLAGDYTGELFF; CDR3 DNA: TGTGCCAGCAGTAGGGGACTAGCGGGGGATTATACCGGGGAGCTGTTTTTT
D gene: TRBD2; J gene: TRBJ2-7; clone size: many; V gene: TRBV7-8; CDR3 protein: CASSPRPLAGGLYEQYF; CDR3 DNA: TGTGCCAGCAGCCCAAGGCCCCTAGCGGGGGGGCTTTACGAGCAGTACTTC
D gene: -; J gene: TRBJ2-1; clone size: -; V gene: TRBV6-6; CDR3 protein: CASSYSKGRAMLDEQFF; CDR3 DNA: TGTGCCAGCAGTTACTCGAAGGGACGCGCTATGCTAGATGAGCAGTTCTTC
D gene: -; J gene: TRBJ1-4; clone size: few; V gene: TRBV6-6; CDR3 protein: CASSYGSGITEKLFF; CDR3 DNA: TGTGCCAGCAGTTATGGGTCAGGAATTACTGAAAAACTGTTTTTT
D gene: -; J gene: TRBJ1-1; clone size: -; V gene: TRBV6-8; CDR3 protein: CASSYNRVHEAFF; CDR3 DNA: TGTGCCAGCAGTTATAACAGGGTACATGAAGCTTTCTTT
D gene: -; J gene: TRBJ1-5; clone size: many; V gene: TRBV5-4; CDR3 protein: CASSLGPLNQPQHF; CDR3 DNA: TGTGCCAGCAGCTTAGGGCCTCTCAATCAGCCCCAGCATTTT
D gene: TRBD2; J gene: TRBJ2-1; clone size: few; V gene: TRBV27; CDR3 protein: CASRGLQGEGPNNEQFF; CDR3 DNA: TGTGCCAGCAGGGGACTCCAAGGGGAGGGGCCCAACAATGAGCAGTTCTTC
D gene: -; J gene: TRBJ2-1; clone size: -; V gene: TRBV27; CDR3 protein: CASSFLGSGQFF; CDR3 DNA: TGTGCCAGCAGTTTTCTCGGGTCGGGGCAGTTCTTC
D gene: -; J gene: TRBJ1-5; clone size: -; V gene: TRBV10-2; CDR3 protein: CASSQAGEGNQPQHF; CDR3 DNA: TGCGCCAGCAGTCAGGCAGGGGAGGGCAATCAGCCCCAGCATTTT
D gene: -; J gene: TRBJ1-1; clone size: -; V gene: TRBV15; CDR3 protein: CATSSGVPEAFF; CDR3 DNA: TGTGCCACCAGCAGTGGGGTCCCTGAAGCTTTCTTT
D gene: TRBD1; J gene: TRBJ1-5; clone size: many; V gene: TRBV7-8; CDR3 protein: CASSRTGGPNQPQHF; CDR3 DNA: TGTGCCAGCAGCCGCACAGGGGGTCCGAATCAGCCCCAGCATTTT
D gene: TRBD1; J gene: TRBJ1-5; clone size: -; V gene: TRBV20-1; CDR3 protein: CSARDRSNQPQHF; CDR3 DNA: TGCAGTGCTCGGGACAGGAGCAATCAGCCCCAGCATTTT
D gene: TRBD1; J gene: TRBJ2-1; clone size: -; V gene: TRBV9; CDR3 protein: CASSVEGTGINEQFF; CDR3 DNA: TGTGCCAGCAGCGTAGAGGGGACAGGGATCAATGAGCAGTTCTTC
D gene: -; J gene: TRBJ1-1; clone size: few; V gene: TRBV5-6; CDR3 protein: CASSQDVTEAFF; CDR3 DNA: TGTGCCAGCAGCCAGGACGTCACTGAAGCTTTCTTT
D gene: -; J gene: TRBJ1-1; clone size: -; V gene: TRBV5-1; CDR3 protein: CASSLAGQMNTEAFF; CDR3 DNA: TGCGCCAGCAGCTTGGCCGGGCAGATGAACACTGAAGCTTTCTTT
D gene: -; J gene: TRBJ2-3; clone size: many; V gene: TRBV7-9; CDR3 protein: CASSSGTPLADTQYF; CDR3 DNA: TGTGCCAGCAGCTCAGGGACGCCGCTTGCAGATACGCAGTATTTT
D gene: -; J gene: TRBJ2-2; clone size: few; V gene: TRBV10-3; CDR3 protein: CAISDFGGLAPTGELFF; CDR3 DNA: TGTGCCATCAGTGACTTCGGGGGGCTAGCGCCCACCGGGGAGCTGTTTTTT
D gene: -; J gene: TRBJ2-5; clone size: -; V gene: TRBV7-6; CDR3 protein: CASSQTTVWETQYF; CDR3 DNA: TGTGCCAGCAGCCAGACCACGGTTTGGGAGACCCAGTACTTC
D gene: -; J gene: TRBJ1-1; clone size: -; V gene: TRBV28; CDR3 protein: CAINSNGGITEAFF; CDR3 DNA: TGTGCAATCAACTCTAACGGAGGGATCACTGAAGCTTTCTTT
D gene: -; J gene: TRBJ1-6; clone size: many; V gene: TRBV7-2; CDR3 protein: CASYKQDYNSPLHF; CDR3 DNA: TGTGCCAGCTATAAACAGGACTATAATTCACCCCTCCACTTT
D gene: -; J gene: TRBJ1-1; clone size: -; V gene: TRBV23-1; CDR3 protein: CASSLQSPGNTEAFF; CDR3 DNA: TGCGCCAGCAGTCTACAAAGTCCGGGGAACACTGAAGCTTTCTTT
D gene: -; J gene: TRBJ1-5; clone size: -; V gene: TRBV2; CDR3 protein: CASSEWGRSGSNQPQHF; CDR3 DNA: TGTGCCAGCAGTGAATGGGGGCGATCTGGTAGCAATCAGCCCCAGCATTTT
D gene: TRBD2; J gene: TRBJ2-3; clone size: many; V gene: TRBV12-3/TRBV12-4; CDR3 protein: CASGSTGTSLADTQYF; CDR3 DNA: TGTGCCAGCGGATCCACCGGGACTAGCCTGGCAGATACGCAGTATTTT
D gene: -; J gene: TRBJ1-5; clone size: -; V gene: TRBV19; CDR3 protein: CASSNRVSNQPQHF; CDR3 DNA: TGTGCCAGTAGTAATCGGGTTAGCAATCAGCCCCAGCATTTT
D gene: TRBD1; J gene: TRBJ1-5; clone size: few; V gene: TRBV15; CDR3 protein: CATSRGPGQDLGPQHF; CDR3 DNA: TGTGCCACCAGCAGGGGTCCGGGACAGGATTTAGGGCCCCAGCATTTT
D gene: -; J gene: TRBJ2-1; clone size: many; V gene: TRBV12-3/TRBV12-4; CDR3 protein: CASSFGLAPYNEQFF; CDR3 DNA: TGTGCCAGCAGTTTCGGCCTAGCCCCCTACAATGAGCAGTTCTTC
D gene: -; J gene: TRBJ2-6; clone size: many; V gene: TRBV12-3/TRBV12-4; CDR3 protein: CASRHRDPLSGANVLTF; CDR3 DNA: TGTGCCAGCAGGCACAGGGACCCTCTCTCTGGGGCCAACGTCCTGACTTTC
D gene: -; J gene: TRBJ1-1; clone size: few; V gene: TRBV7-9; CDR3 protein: CASRRDKNTEAFF; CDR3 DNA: TGTGCCAGCAGACGGGACAAGAACACTGAAGCTTTCTTT
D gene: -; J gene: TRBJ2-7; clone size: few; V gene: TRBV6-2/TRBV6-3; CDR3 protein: CAAEGLTPYEQYF; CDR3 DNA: TGTGCTGCGGAGGGATTAACCCCCTACGAGCAGTACTTC
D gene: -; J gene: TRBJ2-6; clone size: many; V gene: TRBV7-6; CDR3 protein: CASSLRVEAGANVLTF; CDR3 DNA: TGTGCCAGCAGCTTAAGGGTAGAAGCAGGGGCCAACGTCCTGACTTTC
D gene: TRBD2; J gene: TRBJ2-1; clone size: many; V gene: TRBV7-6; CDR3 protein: CASSPEGRTSSYNEQFF; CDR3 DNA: TGTGCCAGCAGCCCCGAAGGGCGGACTAGCTCCTACAATGAGCAGTTCTTC
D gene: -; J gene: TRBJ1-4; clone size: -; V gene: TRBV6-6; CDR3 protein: CASSYLEKVYEKLFF; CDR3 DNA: TGTGCCAGCAGTTACCTCGAAAAGGTGTATGAAAAACTGTTTTTT
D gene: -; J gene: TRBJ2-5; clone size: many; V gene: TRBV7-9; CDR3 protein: CASSEHEETQYF; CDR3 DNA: TGTGCCAGCAGCGAGCACGAAGAGACCCAGTACTTC
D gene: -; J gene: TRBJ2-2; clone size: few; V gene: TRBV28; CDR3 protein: CASSPRSPGELFF; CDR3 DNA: TGTGCCAGCAGTCCACGCTCTCCCGGGGAGCTGTTTTTT
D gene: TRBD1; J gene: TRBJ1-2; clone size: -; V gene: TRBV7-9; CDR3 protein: CASSLGTDRYGYTF; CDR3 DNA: TGTGCCAGCAGTTTAGGGACAGATCGATATGGCTACACCTTC
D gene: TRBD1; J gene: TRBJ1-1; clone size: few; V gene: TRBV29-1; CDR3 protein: CSGRDSEAFF; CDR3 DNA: TGCAGCGGCCGGGACAGTGAAGCTTTCTTT
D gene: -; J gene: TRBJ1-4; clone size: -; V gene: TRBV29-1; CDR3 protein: CSVEDSASWSTNEKLFF; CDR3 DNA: TGCAGCGTTGAAGATTCTGCCTCGTGGTCAACTAATGAAAAACTGTTTTTT
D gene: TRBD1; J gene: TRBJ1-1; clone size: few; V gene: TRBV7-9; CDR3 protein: CASNSRGGAFHTEAFF; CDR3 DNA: TGTGCCAGCAACTCTCGAGGGGGCGCGTTTCACACTGAAGCTTTCTTT
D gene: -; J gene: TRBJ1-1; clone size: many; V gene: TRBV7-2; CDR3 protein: CASSLNQGFVGTEAFF; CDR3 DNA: TGTGCCAGCAGCTTAAATCAGGGATTTGTGGGGACTGAAGCTTTCTTT
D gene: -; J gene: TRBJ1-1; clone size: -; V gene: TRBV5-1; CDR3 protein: CASTWGATIDGDTEAFF; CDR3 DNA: TGCGCCAGCACCTGGGGGGCGACCATAGACGGTGACACTGAAGCTTTCTTT
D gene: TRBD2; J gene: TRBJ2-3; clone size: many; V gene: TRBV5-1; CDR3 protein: CASSRRGTSGGLLYATDTQYF; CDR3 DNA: TGCGCCAGCAGCCGTAGGGGGACTAGCGGGGGGTTGCTCTACGCCACAGATACGCAGTATTTT
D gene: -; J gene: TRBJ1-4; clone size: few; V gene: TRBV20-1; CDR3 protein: CSARDPWAANEKLFF; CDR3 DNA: TGCAGTGCTAGAGATCCGTGGGCGGCTAATGAAAAACTGTTTTTT
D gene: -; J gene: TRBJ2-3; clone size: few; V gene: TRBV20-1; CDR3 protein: CSARDRKPVWDTQYF; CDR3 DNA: TGCAGTGCTAGAGATCGGAAGCCAGTTTGGGATACGCAGTATTTT